This record looks at one T cell receptor (beta chain) sequence and its context. There are many counts of this clonotype. Its antigen is not yet known. Base quality data are lacking; no much larger clone is found one base away. The study deep-sequenced TCR repertoires of sorted CD4+ and CD8+ blood T cells from severe aplastic anemia patients and healthy subjects. Ficoll-Paque density gradient centrifugation was used to isolate peripheral blood mononuclear cells. Before DNA extraction, CD4+ and CD8+ T cells were sorted by FACS or by magnetic beads. The CDR3 sequence holds 16 residues, the cysteine and phenylalanine included. Only the CDR3 DNA stays, 48 bases, in frame from base 1. CDR1 and CDR2, looked up from the germline V gene, are ENHRY and SYGVKD. V is cut by 1 base and J by 1 base, and the space between the germline ends is 10 bases. Genomic DNA served as template for TCR beta VDJ combination and CDR3 sequence profiling. TCR repertoire sequencing was run on an Illumina HiSeq 2000. The paper's data handling went like this. TRBV/TRBJ rearrangement plots, CDR3 size and DJ length profiles, and Simpson's diversity index were used to evaluate the repertoires. The most abundant DNA sequence in the deep sequencing data was taken as the immunodominant clone. CDR3 amino acid sequences were checked for sharing across subjects and were also compared against the VDJdb database and published repertoires. The public reads were reanalyzed by TCRdb: fastp trimming at Q25, MiXCR alignment, in-frame beta chains only. Rows are unified per CDR3 protein, each entry keeping the most common DNA and genes. It is TCRdb's table, rather than the study itself, that gives the V and J calls and clone size. The sample records under 250,000 distinct CDR3 sequences, roughly 33% of which are singletons. The ten largest clones add up to 1.1% of the sample.

This entry is derived from a study of CD8+CD57+ T cells in acquired aplastic anemia (dated by TCRdb to 2016 to 2018). General notes on the study: DNA extracted from sorted CD4+ and CD8+ cells had a mean of roughly 3 ug, with a range of about 0.19 to 27.4 ug. Mean read counts for healthy donor samples were 8.5 million to 10.8 million for CD4+ cells and fewer than 12 million for CD8+ cells.

What the authors observed across the whole study: CD8+ Simpson's diversity did not differ significantly between patients and healthy controls (P=0.060). Around 30 CD8+ CDR3 sequences were found in both patients and controls but appeared to be highly expressed in patients and within the immunodominant clones of the patients.

The sequenced material came from sorted CD4+, CD8+, or CD8+CD57+ T cells (not recorded which) from PBMCs. The receptor was derived from a human donor in good health, serving as a control. The chain uses TRBV10-3 and TRBJ2-2, with no confidently assigned D gene. The sequence in DNA is TGTGCCATCAGTGAGTATCGCACGGGGAACACCGGGGAGCTGTTTTTT. This gives the protein CAISEYRTGNTGELFF.